This is a list of T cell receptor beta chains from one sample in a study of human T cells and chemical hapten exposure. Each CDR3 protein gets one entry after TCRdb re-called the RACE reads with MiXCR. This table holds 300,000 to 450,000 distinct CDR3 sequences, 5.1% found once. Sequenced material: whole blood, taken in connection with sensitization to the hapten diphenylcyclopropenone (DPC). Receptors were obtained from a woman in her forties or fifties with alopecia areata. Some clones in this sample may be carry-over from other donors' samples. CDR3s leave out the opening cysteine and the closing phenylalanine or tryptophan.

TRBJ2-4,TRBV20-1,SVPKAGAQNIQY
TRBJ2-7,TRBV27,ASTPEGGLSSYEQY
TRBJ1-2,TRBV4-3,ASSQAGAGGYGYT
TRBJ2-1,TRBV11-2,ASSLVSNEQF
TRBJ2-3,TRBV10-3,AISLTGVGTDTQY
TRBJ1-1,TRBV5-1,ASSLAEGKAF
TRBJ1-5,TRBV28,ASSLSIGFRQPQH
TRBJ1-3,TRBV29-1,SVEEAGNTIY
TRBJ2-3,TRBV7-8,ASSLAGLAGSDTQY
TRBJ2-7,TRBV7-2,ASSLEAGTSYEQY
TRBJ2-1,TRBV11-2,ASSPYTWDNEQF
TRBJ1-5,TRBV7-9,ASSLDGRGNQPQH
TRBJ1-5,TRBV12-5,ASGLVSNQPQH
TRBJ1-5,TRBV6-6,ASSYSPDRASNQPQH
TRBJ2-7,TRBV27,ASSLTGGGSYEQY
TRBJ2-3,TRBV13,ASSLGRGTQY
TRBJ2-1,TRBV20-1,SASNGQGLHNEQF
TRBJ2-2,TRBV4-3,ASSQDSASHTGELF
TRBJ2-3,TRBV20-1,SAGTVRGEDTQY
TRBJ2-2,TRBV2,ASSGTSGMNTGELF
TRBJ1-2,TRBV12-3/TRBV12-4,ASILGAKANYGYT
TRBJ2-5,TRBV7-9,ASSAGQLKETQY
TRBJ1-5,TRBV5-1,ASSLGPGGSNQPQH
TRBJ2-1,TRBV12-3/TRBV12-4,ASSPLELPGQF
TRBJ2-3,TRBV15,ATSLSTDTQY
TRBJ1-4,TRBV10-3,AISESVGQKEKLF
TRBJ1-1,TRBV7-8,ASSFGRDPRYTEAF
TRBJ2-1,TRBV20-1,SAKTPGYWDTLSYNEQF
TRBJ1-1,TRBV18,ASSPPDRRNTEAF
TRBJ2-1,TRBV20-1,SARAPASNEQF
TRBJ2-3,TRBV7-2,ASSFRTSTFSDTQY